This T cell receptor (beta chain) was sequenced during a study of technical replicates of blood from a few donors. Assay: immunoSEQ multiplex PCR; the TCRdb copy retains only in-frame clones and omits some. This sample yields about 82,000 clones, of which approximately 94% are seen a single time; roughly 0.4% belongs to the top ten. This clonotype was sampled from a human donor in good health. What was sequenced was T cells isolated from PBMCs.

The CDR3 spells CASTRTSASSYEQYF. The DNA for the CDR3 is TGCGCCAGCACCCGGACTAGCGCCTCCTCCTACGAGCAGTACTTC. The V gene is TRBV5-1, the J gene TRBJ2-7; 9 nucleotides line up with TRBD2. Trimming cost V 6 bases and J 0 bases; bases outside gene matches: 7. Germline V CDR1 and CDR2: SGHRS, YFSETQ. This CDR3 comprises 15 residues.